The 23 T cell receptor beta chains in this list originate from one sample, sequenced in a study of cytomegalovirus exposure and HLA in healthy donors. The PCR contained 60 Vbeta and 13 Jbeta primers. Clones were sequenced by immunoSEQ multiplex PCR, and TCRdb holds only the in-frame ones, with some missing. The sample holds about 86,000 clones, 70% to 80% seen once. Sequenced material: PBMCs. The source of these receptors is a man in his 60s in good health and CMV-seronegative.

The V and J genes are TRBV29-1 and TRBJ2-5; 9 nucleotides match TRBD2. V lost 4 bases to trimming and J lost 5 bases; unmatched junction nucleotides: 5. CDR1 and CDR2 from the germline V gene are SQVTM and ANQGSEA. The CDR3 runs to 13 residues. The CDR3 loop reads CSVVGTSWETQYF. CDR3 DNA: TGCAGCGTTGTCGGGACTAGCTGGGAGACCCAGTACTTC. Combining the CDR3 with reference TRBV29-1 and TRBJ2-5 gives the whole variable domain SAVISQKPSRDICQRGTSLTIQCQVDSQVTMMFWYRQQPGQSLTLIATANQGSEATYESGFVIDKFPISRPNLTFSTLTVSNMSPEDSSIYLCSVVGTSWETQYFGPGTRLLVL.

The chain is built from TRBV5-4 and TRBJ2-3; 7 positions agree with TRBD1. CDR1 SGHNT and CDR2 YYREEE come from the germline V gene (reference sequence). The CDR3 is 15 amino acids. The junction had 9 bases not matched to a gene; V was cut back by 4 bases and J by 4 bases. CDR3 in amino acids: CASSLPQQGSDTQYF. The CDR3 nucleotides read TGTGCCAGCAGCCTCCCTCAACAGGGGTCAGATACGCAGTATTTT.

The V and J genes are TRBV6-6 and TRBJ1-1, with a weak D call TRBD1 (5 bases). The V gene lost 2 bases and the J gene lost 1 base, with 8 bases spanning the gap. The CDR3 is 14 residues long. Germline CDR1 MNHNY, CDR2 SVGAGI (reference sequence). In nucleotides, the CDR3 is TGTGCCAGCAGTTACGAACAGGCGAACACTGAAGCTTTCTTT. This sequence encodes CASSYEQANTEAFF.

This clone showed up just once. V gene TRBV5-1 combines with J gene TRBJ2-2; 9 bases are shared with TRBD2. From germline, CDR1 is SGHRS and CDR2 YFSETQ. Germline trimming cut 4 bases from V and 3 bases from J; bases unmatched to any gene: 4. CDR3 length: 15 residues. The CDR3 region is CASSEVAGDTGELFF. The CDR3 region has the DNA TGCGCCAGCAGCGAAGTAGCGGGAGACACCGGGGAGCTGTTTTTT.

This clone was detected once. CDR3 DNA: TGTGCCAGCAGGTTGAGCGCTGGACAGCCCCTCTATGAGACCCAGTACTTC. Its translation: CASRLSAGQPLYETQYF. The V call is TRBV27, the J call TRBJ2-5; D is possibly TRBD1 (6 bases). V gave up 6 bases and J gave up 5 bases, with 25 bases separating them. The CDR3 runs 17 residues. The germline CDR1 and CDR2 sequences are MNHEY and SMNVEV (reference sequence).

V usage is TRBV19 and J usage is TRBJ2-3; D is uncertain. V lost 4 bases and J lost 4, with 6 bases in between. Looked up from germline, CDR1 is LNHDA and CDR2 is SQIVND (reference sequence). The CDR3 runs 12 residues. This CDR3 reads CASSTTADTQYF. CDR3 DNA: TGTGCCAGTAGTACCACTGCAGATACGCAGTATTTT.

The chain joins TRBV5-1 to TRBJ1-3; TRBD1 matches 7 bases. J was trimmed by 4 bases and V by 0 bases; bases with no gene match: 1. CDR3 length: 14 residues. The germline V gene has CDR1 SGHRS and CDR2 YFSETQ. The CDR3 sequence is CASSLEQGGNTIYF. CDR3 nucleotide sequence: TGCGCCAGCAGCTTGGAACAGGGGGGAAACACCATATATTTT.

The chain uses TRBV5-1 and TRBJ2-1; TRBD2 matches at 9 bases. This CDR3 is built from 15 residues. The germline gives CDR1 SGHRS, CDR2 YFSETQ. Unmatched junction bases numbered 10, after V lost 6 bases and J lost 6 bases. The CDR3 DNA reads TGCGCCAGCACCCGATCCGGGACTAGCTCCAATGAGCAGTTCTTC. Encoded protein: CASTRSGTSSNEQFF.

This clone was observed a handful of times. V and J are TRBV5-6 and TRBJ2-1; D is undetermined. CDR3 length: 15 amino acids. Trimming removed 1 base at V and 3 bases at J, with 11 bases between. Per the germline V gene, CDR1 is SGHDT and CDR2 is YYEEEE. The CDR3 DNA reads TGTGCCAGCAGCTTGCGTCTAGGAGTCTACAATGAGCAGTTCTTC. This encodes CASSLRLGVYNEQFF. Supplemented by reference TRBV5-6 and TRBJ2-1, the full variable domain reads DAGVTQSPTHLIKTRGQQVTLRCSPKSGHDTVSWYQQALGQGPQFIFQYYEEEERQRGNFPDRFSGHQFPNYSSELNVNALLLGDSALYLCASSLRLGVYNEQFFGPGTRLTVL.

V gene TRBV10-3 combines with J gene TRBJ2-1; 9 positions agree with TRBD2. The CDR3 sequence is 15 residues long. Germline assignment: CDR1 ENHRY and CDR2 SYGVKD. V trimming: 8 bases; J trimming: 7 bases; junction bases outside the gene matches: 12. Here the CDR3 DNA reads TGTGCCATCCGCCTGGGAACCAGCGGGGGGAATGAGCAGTTCTTC. Amino acid sequence: CAIRLGTSGGNEQFF.

This sequence joins TRBV29-1 and TRBJ1-1; the match to TRBD1 covers 9 bases. Germline CDR1 SQVTM, CDR2 ANQGSEA. CDR3 size: 12 residues. V lost 6 bases and J lost 5; bases outside the gene matches: 4. The CDR3 region is CSVLTGGTEAFF. The CDR3 nucleotides are TGCAGCGTGCTGACAGGGGGAACTGAAGCTTTCTTT.

This clone has only a few counts. The chain combines TRBV29-1 with TRBJ1-5, with unresolved D. V lost 4 bases, J lost 7 bases, and 14 bases lay in between. Germline V gene data show CDR1 as SQVTM and CDR2 as ANQGSEA. The CDR3 contains 13 residues. The DNA for the CDR3 is TGCAGCGTTGCGGAGAACACTATCCAGCCCCAGCATTTT. Its protein is CSVAENTIQPQHF. The variable domain in full, with the rest retrieved from reference TRBV29-1 and TRBJ1-5, is SAVISQKPSRDICQRGTSLTIQCQVDSQVTMMFWYRQQPGQSLTLIATANQGSEATYESGFVIDKFPISRPNLTFSTLTVSNMSPEDSSIYLCSVAENTIQPQHFGDGTRLSIL.

The rearrangement uses TRBV7-9 and TRBJ1-5; the match to TRBD1 covers 7 bases. CDR3 length: 17 residues. Germline CDR1 SEHNR, CDR2 FQNEAQ (reference sequence). Trimming at V came to 1 base and at J to 4 bases, leaving 10 bases not matched to a gene. CDR3 in amino acids: CASSLGGGSGGNQPQHF. Here the CDR3 DNA reads TGTGCCAGCAGCTTAGGAGGGGGCTCAGGGGGAAATCAGCCCCAGCATTTT.

The chain joins TRBV7-9 to TRBJ2-3; TRBD1 matches 10 bases. V lost 5 bases, J lost 2 bases, and 4 bases stayed unmatched. This CDR3 comprises 15 residues. Germline CDR1 reads SEHNR; CDR2 reads FQNEAQ (reference sequence). The CDR3 DNA reads TGTGCCAGCAGCACCGGGACAGGGGACACAGATACGCAGTATTTT. Amino acids: CASSTGTGDTDTQYF.

This clone turned up a few times. V and J are TRBV7-9 and TRBJ1-5, with D possibly TRBD1 on 5 matching bases. This CDR3 comprises 13 residues. Germline V gene lookup returns CDR1 SEHNR and CDR2 FQNEAQ (reference sequence). The V end was cut by 6 bases, the J end by 8 bases, with 14 bases between. CDR3 in DNA: TGTGCCAGCAGGCAGGGTGAAGGGGAGCCCCAGCATTTT. This encodes CASRQGEGEPQHF.

This clone was seen a single time. This chain uses TRBV7-8 with TRBJ2-3; TRBD2 aligns across 11 bases. The length of the CDR3 is 16 residues. V lost 1 base, J lost 5 bases, and 5 bases stayed unmatched. Germline lookup yields CDR1 SGHVS and CDR2 FQNEAQ. The CDR3 reads CASSLGSGTSGDTQYF. In nucleotides, the CDR3 is TGTGCCAGCAGCTTAGGTTCTGGGACTAGCGGAGATACGCAGTATTTT.

There are a few counts of this clone. The V call is TRBV14, the J call TRBJ2-1; D is uncertain. The V end was cut by 2 bases, the J end by 4 bases, with 12 bases between. CDR1 is SGHDN, CDR2 FVKESK, per germline. This CDR3 is 15 amino acids long. The CDR3 region is CASSQQALIYNEQFF. In DNA form, the CDR3 reads TGTGCCAGCAGCCAACAGGCCCTAATATACAATGAGCAGTTCTTC.

V and J are TRBV4-1 and TRBJ2-4; 9 bases are shared with TRBD1. Per the germline V gene, CDR1 is MGHRA and CDR2 is YSYEKL. The CDR3 is 16 amino acids. V trimming: 2 bases; J trimming: 2 bases; junction bases outside the gene matches: 4. The CDR3 nucleotides are TGCGCCAGCAGCCAACCACACAGGGGGCCCAAAAACATTCAGTACTTC. Translating it yields CASSQPHRGPKNIQYF.

The chain recombines TRBV12-5 with TRBJ1-1, with 10 nucleotides matching TRBD1. Looked up from germline, CDR1 is LGHNT and CDR2 is FRNRAP. The V and J ends lost 3 bases and 3 bases, in that order; junction bases with no gene match: 10. The length of the CDR3 is 17 residues. The CDR3 protein is CASGFGPRGQGYTEAFF. The CDR3 bases are TGTGCTAGTGGTTTCGGTCCAAGGGGACAGGGGTACACTGAAGCTTTCTTT.

The gene calls are TRBV15 and TRBJ2-7, with TRBD1 as a possible D gene (6 bases). With 3 bases removed from V and 4 bases from J, the gap between germline ends came to 19 bases. Germline lookup yields CDR1 LNHNV and CDR2 YYDKDF (reference sequence). CDR3 length: 16 amino acids. Here the CDR3 reads CATSSVLRGGSYEQYF. The CDR3 bases are TGTGCCACCAGCAGCGTGTTGAGAGGGGGTTCGTACGAGCAGTACTTC.

The rearrangement links TRBV5-1 to TRBJ2-3; possibly TRBD1 for D (5 bases). V lost 0 bases to trimming and J lost 4 bases, with 15 bases between them. The CDR3 extends over 16 amino acids. Germline assignment: CDR1 SGHRS and CDR2 YFSETQ. The CDR3 DNA reads as TGCGCCAGCAGCTTGGGGGGCTCTACAAGCGCAGATACGCAGTATTTT. Amino acids: CASSLGGSTSADTQYF.

The chain uses TRBV4-2 and TRBJ2-5; D might be TRBD1 (6 bases). The germline V gene encodes CDR1 LGHNA and CDR2 YNFKEQ. The CDR3 loop spans 15 amino acids. Deletions cut 3 bases from V and 0 bases from J, with 11 bases between. CDR3 sequence: CASSQKKGDQETQYF. DNA of the CDR3: TGTGCCAGCAGCCAGAAGAAGGGGGACCAAGAGACCCAGTACTTC.

The CDR3 spells CASSVSGSSSYNSPLHF. In nucleotides, the CDR3 is TGCGCCAGCAGTGTAAGCGGCTCTAGCTCCTATAATTCACCCCTCCACTTT. The chain joins TRBV10-2 to TRBJ1-6; no clear D. The CDR3 extends over 17 amino acids. The germline gives CDR1 WSHSY, CDR2 SAAADI. Trimming removed 4 bases at V and 0 bases at J, with 13 bases between.